A single sample is the source of the 24 T cell receptor beta chains below, sequenced in a study of T cells in Graves' hyperthyroidism and ophthalmopathy. The CDR3 regions of TCR beta were amplified from RNA transcripts. HTBI primers were used for first-round RT-PCR of the TCR CDR3. TCRdb reprocessed the multiplex PCR reads with MiXCR, giving one entry per CDR3 protein. The repertoire consists of almost 600,000 distinct CDR3 sequences, with around 42% occurring once and the leading ten covering about 8%. The sequencing sample was made of peripheral blood or thyroid tissue (not recorded which). These receptors originate from a woman younger than 35 with Graves' hyperthyroidism.

This clonotype was counted at least ten times. The chain has TRBV7-6 and TRBJ2-3; D unresolved. Trimming removed 5 bases at V and 2 bases at J, with 11 bases between. This CDR3 has 14 amino acids. Per germline, CDR1 SGHVS and CDR2 FNYEAQ. CDR3 loop: CASSQTPLTDTQYF. The CDR3 coding sequence is TGTGCCAGCAGCCAAACCCCCCTCACAGATACGCAGTATTTT.

This clonotype showed up many times. This chain joins TRBV12-3 or TRBV12-4 and TRBJ1-1; 9 nucleotides match TRBD1. The CDR3 runs to 14 residues. V lost 5 bases, J lost 5 bases, and 6 bases stayed unmatched. CDR3 protein: CASSPRDRVTEAFF. The DNA for the CDR3 is TGTGCCAGCAGTCCCCGGGACAGGGTAACTGAAGCTTTCTTT.

This clonotype was seen many times. This chain uses TRBV20-1 with TRBJ1-1, with D perhaps TRBD1 (6 bases). This CDR3 spans 15 amino acids. Between the trimmed V and J ends, which lost 3 bases and 2 bases, there was a span of 16 bases. CDR1 and CDR2 (germline): DFQATT, SNEGSKA (reference sequence). The CDR3 nucleotides read TGCAGTGCTAGTTATCCGGGACACTTCAACACTGAAGCTTTCTTT. This codes for CSASYPGHFNTEAFF.

This clonotype was recorded at least ten times. The chain uses TRBV12-3 or TRBV12-4 and TRBJ2-5, with D perhaps matching TRBD2 (7 bases). This CDR3 contains 15 residues. Trimming removed 7 bases from V and 4 bases from J, with 19 bases in between. For the CDR3, the DNA is TGTGCCAGCACCAAGGGGGGGGACCCAGGAGAGACCCAGTACTTC. Translating gives CASTKGGDPGETQYF.

The chain has TRBV20-1 and TRBJ2-5; TRBD2 matches 8 bases. The J call is doubtful: the DNA matches TRBJ2-1 better. From germline, CDR1 is DFQATT and CDR2 SNEGSKA (reference sequence). This CDR3 has 14 amino acids. This chain's CDR3 is CSARDLGLVGEQFF. The CDR3 DNA reads as TGCAGTGCTAGAGATCTGGGACTAGTGGGGGAGCAGTTCTTC.

The chain recombines TRBV20-1 with TRBJ2-5; perhaps TRBD2 as D (5 bases). V was trimmed by 5 bases and J by 0 bases, leaving 10 bases between them. Germline V gives CDR1 DFQATT, CDR2 SNEGSKA (reference sequence). This CDR3 has 13 residues. The CDR3 DNA reads as TGCAGTGCTGGACTTATGTACCAAGAGACCCAGTACTTC. Translated, it gives CSAGLMYQETQYF.

Of note for this clonotype: The germline gene is not matched at one end of the junction; a read error may be the cause. The chain employs TRBV6-1 and TRBJ1-4; no definite D call. The CDR3 length is 14 residues. Germline V gives CDR1 MNHNS, CDR2 SASEGT. CDR3 protein: CASSEPERNERLFF. Written as DNA, the CDR3 is TGCGCCAGCAGTGAGCCGGAGCGGAATGAAAGACTGTTTTTT.

The sample holds a few counts of this clonotype. One base away lies a much larger clone, so this may be a sequencing read error. CDR3 nucleotides: TGTGCCAGCTCACCAACTAGGGGCACTGAAGCTTTCTTT. Translating gives CASSPTRGTEAFF. J is TRBJ1-1 and V is TRBV18, with D tentatively TRBD1 (5 bases). This CDR3 region has 13 residues. V was cut by 2 bases and J by 4 bases, with 8 bases left in between. Per germline, CDR1 KGHSH and CDR2 LQKENI.

In this sample, this clonotype turned up a few times. This chain joins TRBV4-3 and TRBJ2-2; D remains ambiguous. The CDR3 spans 15 residues. CDR1 is LGHNA and CDR2 is YSLEER in the germline V gene. V was shortened by 10 bases and J by 4 bases, with 19 bases between the two germline ends. CDR3 sequence reads: CATKGWLRATGELFF. In DNA form, the CDR3 reads TGCGCCACTAAAGGATGGTTAAGGGCCACCGGGGAGCTGTTTTTT.

The chain is built from TRBV24-1 and TRBJ2-3; a possible D gene is TRBD1 (5 bases). CDR3 length equals 15 residues. V was clipped by 5 bases and J by 1 base, with 12 bases between them. Germline-derived CDR1 and CDR2 are KGHDR and SFDVKD. CDR3 DNA sequence: TGTGCCACCAGTGCCAGAAAAGGGGGCACAGATACGCAGTATTTT. Residues: CATSARKGGTDTQYF.

This clonotype was picked up one time. The missing conserved phenylalanine or tryptophan at the end of this CDR3 makes a read error likely. The rearrangement joins TRBV6-1 to TRBJ1-4; D is unresolved. The CDR3 runs 17 residues. The V and J ends lost 5 bases and 7 bases respectively, with 23 bases between them. The germline gives CDR1 MNHNS, CDR2 SASEGT. CDR3 in amino acids: CASSYHLEQDESEKLFL. The CDR3 coding sequence is TGTGCCAGCAGTTACCACCTCGAGCAGGATGAGAGTGAAAAACTGTTTCTT.

This clonotype occurred many times. The V gene is TRBV7-9, the J gene TRBJ2-7; D remains ambiguous. With 5 bases removed from V and 4 bases from J, the gap between germline ends came to 21 bases. There are 16 residues in the CDR3. Germline CDR1 SEHNR, CDR2 FQNEAQ (reference sequence). Here the CDR3 DNA reads TGTGCCAGCAGCCCCAACCTACACCCTCAAGAATACGAGCAGTACTTC. It codes for CASSPNLHPQEYEQYF.

The gene calls are TRBV18 and TRBJ2-7; the match to TRBD1 covers 10 bases. Looked up from germline, CDR1 is KGHSH and CDR2 is LQKENI. CDR3 length equals 14 residues. Trimming at V came to 6 bases and at J to 5 bases, leaving 7 bases not matched to a gene. The CDR3 sequence: CASSRGTGVDEQYF. The CDR3, as DNA: TGTGCCAGCTCCCGGGGGACAGGGGTCGACGAGCAGTACTTC.

This chain connects TRBV29-1 to TRBJ1-1; D call uncertain. CDR1 and CDR2 from the germline V gene are SQVTM and ANQGSEA. The CDR3 covers 9 residues. V lost 6 bases and J 10 bases, leaving 9 bases between the germline ends. The CDR3 DNA sequence: TGCAGCGTCCAAGAAGGAGCTTTCTTT. As protein: CSVQEGAFF.

This chain uses TRBV6-7 with TRBJ1-3; no definite D call. TRBV6-7 is an open reading frame, and its role is uncertain. Trimming removed 5 bases from V and 6 bases from J, with 29 bases in between. The CDR3 has 19 amino acids. This CDR3 is CASSAIPRLGPGVQNTIYF. The CDR3 DNA reads as TGTGCCAGCAGTGCCATACCCCGGTTAGGTCCTGGCGTGCAAAACACCATATATTTT.

This clonotype showed up just once. A read error may explain this, as a much larger clone is one base away. V gene TRBV6-2 or TRBV6-3 combines with J gene TRBJ2-7; TRBD1 matches at 9 bases. The germline gives CDR1 MNHEY, CDR2 SVGEGT. CDR3 length: 13 amino acids. The CDR3 DNA sequence: TGTGACAGCAGTCAACAGGGGGCCTCCGAGCAGTACTTC. Its protein product is CDSSQQGASEQYF.

The gene calls are TRBV3-1 and TRBJ1-1; tentatively, D is TRBD1 (5 bases). Germline V gene lookup returns CDR1 LGHDT and CDR2 YNNKEL (reference sequence). V was trimmed by 8 bases and J by 3 bases, leaving 10 bases between them. The CDR3 spans 12 residues. The CDR3 here is CASRGGDTEAFF. CDR3 sequence (DNA): TGTGCCAGCCGGGGAGGGGACACTGAAGCTTTCTTT. Based on the CDR3 plus reference TRBV3-1 and TRBJ1-1, the full variable domain is DTAVSQTPKYLVTQMGNDKSIKCEQNLGHDTMYWYKQDSKKFLKIMFSYNNKELIINETVPNRFSPKSPDKAHLNLHINSLELGDSAVYFCASRGGDTEAFFGQGTRLTVV.

Many counts were recorded for this clonotype. V is TRBV7-8 and J is TRBJ2-7, with 8 bases fitting TRBD2. Germline values: CDR1 SGHVS, CDR2 FQNEAQ. V lost 1 base, J lost 0 bases, and 5 bases stayed unmatched. The CDR3 totals 16 residues. The DNA of the CDR3 is TGTGCCAGCAGCTTAGAGCGGGGGCGATACTCCTACGAGCAGTACTTC. This gives the protein CASSLERGRYSYEQYF.

This chain connects TRBV20-1 to TRBJ2-5; 10 bases are a match to TRBD1. V shed 5 bases, J shed 8 bases, and the junction held 14 bases outside the gene matches. In germline, CDR1 is DFQATT, CDR2 SNEGSKA (reference sequence). The length of the CDR3 is 15 residues. CDR3 in DNA: TGCAGTGCTCCATGGGGACAGGGGATCTTGGGAACCCAGTACTTC. Its translation is CSAPWGQGILGTQYF.

V gene TRBV29-1 combines with J gene TRBJ2-5; 9 bases match TRBD2. Unmatched junction bases numbered 6, after V lost 5 bases and J lost 5 bases. CDR3 length equals 13 residues. Germline V gene lookup returns CDR1 SQVTM and CDR2 ANQGSEA. The CDR3 here is CSVSPSGMETQYF. CDR3 nucleotides: TGCAGCGTTTCTCCTAGCGGGATGGAGACCCAGTACTTC. The full variable domain, with the rest looked up from reference TRBV29-1 and TRBJ2-5, is SAVISQKPSRDICQRGTSLTIQCQVDSQVTMMFWYRQQPGQSLTLIATANQGSEATYESGFVIDKFPISRPNLTFSTLTVSNMSPEDSSIYLCSVSPSGMETQYFGPGTRLLVL.

This clonotype was seen at least ten times. V gene TRBV12-3 or TRBV12-4 combines with J gene TRBJ1-5; 9 bases agree with TRBD1. This CDR3 comprises 14 residues. V trimming: 5 bases; J trimming: 6 bases; junction bases outside the gene matches: 5. The CDR3 nucleotides read TGTGCCAGCAGTCACGGGACAGGGAGTCAGCCCCAGCATTTT. Its translation: CASSHGTGSQPQHF.

The chain joins TRBV5-1 to TRBJ1-2; TRBD1 matches 7 bases. The germline CDR1 and CDR2 sequences are SGHRS and YFSETQ. The CDR3 contains 15 residues. The trim removed 0 bases at V and 6 bases at J, leaving 8 bases unmatched. CDR3 in amino acids: CASSLALTGLDGYTF. The CDR3 nucleotides read TGCGCCAGCAGCTTGGCTCTGACAGGGCTAGATGGCTACACCTTC. Based on the CDR3 plus reference TRBV5-1 and TRBJ1-2, the full variable domain is KAGVTQTPRYLIKTRGQQVTLSCSPISGHRSVSWYQQTPGQGLQFLFEYFSETQRNKGNFPGRFSGRQFSNSRSEMNVSTLELGDSALYLCASSLALTGLDGYTFGSGTRLTVV.

Worth noting for this clonotype: Just one base apart from a much larger clone, this may be a read error. The genes are TRBV6-5 and TRBJ1-5, with D unresolved. The CDR3 consists of 13 residues. V lost 0 bases, J lost 7 bases, and 7 bases lay in between. Germline lookup yields CDR1 MNHEY and CDR2 SVGAGI. Here the CDR3 reads CASSYSTGQPQHF. The CDR3 DNA sequence: TGTGCCAGCAGTTACTCGACCGGGCAGCCCCAGCATTTT.

The V call is TRBV20-1, the J call TRBJ2-7; TRBD2 matches 10 bases. CDR1 is DFQATT, CDR2 SNEGSKA, per germline (reference sequence). The CDR3 loop spans 13 amino acids. The junction had 7 bases not matched to a gene; V was cut back by 5 bases and J by 6 bases. CDR3 residues: CSAVPLAGAEQYF. The CDR3 DNA reads as TGCAGTGCTGTACCCCTAGCGGGAGCCGAGCAGTACTTC.